This paragraph covers one T cell receptor beta chain sequence. This sample is drawn from a study of blood T cell repertoires in COVID-19. Study as a whole: Specimens from acute and convalescent COVID-19 originated in the United States, Italy and Spain.

V lost 7 bases to trimming and J lost 4 bases, with 11 bases between them. The CDR3 consists of 12 residues. CDR1 and CDR2 (germline): GTSNPN, SVGIG (reference sequence). In the original analysis: How many nucleated cells were present was estimated from reference gene primer amplification. Sequenced by immunoSEQ multiplex PCR; TCRdb stores in-frame clones only, minus some. The DNA gave D and trimming, while V, J and clone size come from that table. Of a few hundred thousand clones in the sample, around 85% are singletons; the top ten hold 5.5% to 6.5%. The clonotype originates from a man in his sixties with acute or convalescent COVID-19. The chain combines TRBV30 with TRBJ1-3; a weak D match, TRBD1 (5 bases). The material sequenced was peripheral blood. CDR3 coding DNA: TGTGCCTCCAGGGTTTTCGGAAACACCATATATTTT. Translated, it gives CASRVFGNTIYF.